The sequence of this T cell receptor (beta chain) was determined in a study of cytomegalovirus exposure and HLA in healthy donors. Study-wide context: A subsequent analysis stated that the roughly 120 validation repertoires were run on the same platform as the approximately 710 first-cohort repertoires.

Study-level findings and limits: There were a few CMV-associated chains whose specificity for CMV antigens was confirmed in vitro. Some TCR beta chains (approximately 180 of them) were listed as cytomegalovirus-associated. A later analysis found first-cohort TCR clusters tended to co-occur in the 120 validation repertoires.

Germline V gene sequence: CDR1 ENHRY, CDR2 SYGVKD. The CDR3 is made up of 15 amino acids. Trimming stripped 3 bases from V and 0 bases from J, with 9 bases between. On this clone: Its target is unknown.

Measured with immunoSEQ multiplex PCR; TCRdb has only the in-frame clones, and not every one. Of about 270,000 clones listed, around 86% were seen once; the top ten hold more than 0.8%. V gene TRBV10-3 combines with J gene TRBJ1-3; D is ambiguous. This clonotype was sampled from a young woman in good health and CMV-seronegative. Sequences were obtained from PBMCs. The CDR3 sequence: CAISDPRSSGNTIYF. In DNA form, the CDR3 reads TGTGCCATCAGTGACCCCCGGAGCTCTGGAAACACCATATATTTT.